The TCR beta chain under discussion was sequenced for a study of beta chain features in type 1 diabetes. Study results and caveats: The cDNA sequencing approach could over-represent high-TCR-expressing cells. Type 1 diabetes patients showed a moderate but significant shortening of TCRB CDR3s in all four CD4+ subsets. Within the patient group, naive, central memory and Treg TCRB repertoires appeared more similar to each other than within healthy donors.

This clone has more than one count but fewer than ten. Its specificity is unknown. There was one heparinised blood draw per donor, averaging approximately 120 mL. Via CD45RO/CCR7/CD25/CD127/CD95/CD27, cells of the CD4+ naive, central memory, regulatory and stem cell-like memory subsets were sorted. CDR3 length: 13 amino acids. Germline V CDR1 and CDR2: SEHNR, FQNEAQ (reference sequence). V was trimmed by 3 bases and J by 7 bases, leaving 9 bases between them. The authors reverse transcribed all of the isolated RNA, so sequencing captured expressed TCRB transcripts. Assay: immunoSEQ multiplex PCR; the TCRdb copy retains only in-frame clones and omits some. The data contain roughly 300,000 clones, around 8.5% of them seen just once; the ten biggest clones take up roughly 0.99%.

V and J are TRBV7-9 and TRBJ1-4; no reliable D call. Sequencing was carried out using central memory CD4+ T cells from blood. The TCR sequence derives from a young man with type 1 diabetes. DNA of the CDR3: TGTGCCAGCAGCTTGGATATAGTTGAAAAACTGTTTTTT. This codes for CASSLDIVEKLFF. The complete variable domain, with remaining parts taken from reference TRBV7-9 and TRBJ1-4, reads DTGVSQNPRHKITKRGQNVTFRCDPISEHNRLYWYRQTLGQGPEFLTYFQNEAQLEKSRLLSDRFSAERPKGSFSTLEIQRTEQGDSAMYLCASSLDIVEKLFFGSGTQLSVL.